This T cell receptor beta chain was identified during a study of T cells in Graves' hyperthyroidism and ophthalmopathy. Fresh peripheral blood, around 9.3 ml of it, supplied the PBMCs. RNA transcripts gave rise to amplified TCR beta CDR3 regions. Researchers ran a first-round RT-PCR on the TCR CDR3 using the HTBI primer set. TCRdb itself ran the multiplex PCR reads through MiXCR, one entry per CDR3 protein. This sample has around 380,000 distinct CDR3 sequences, with approximately 13% found just once. This clonotype was observed a single time. Germline V gene sequence: CDR1 SGHRS, CDR2 YFSETQ. J was trimmed by 4 bases and V by 6 bases; bases with no gene match: 8. The CDR3 is 15 residues long.

The sequencing input was blood. The rearrangement links TRBV5-1 to TRBJ2-2; TRBD1 agrees at 8 bases. The sequence came from a man under 40 with Graves' hyperthyroidism that later progressed to Graves' ophthalmopathy. The CDR3 protein is CASTGRGQATGELFF. CDR3 in DNA: TGCGCCAGCACCGGGCGGGGACAGGCCACCGGGGAGCTGTTTTTT.